Here is one T cell receptor (beta chain) with its context. Its antigen is undetermined. It was the approximately 120-subject validation cohort, separate from the roughly 700-subject first cohort, to which the donors belonged. J lost 10 bases, V lost 3 bases, and 16 bases had no gene match. Germline V gene data show CDR1 as LGHNA and CDR2 as YSLEER. There are 17 residues in the CDR3. This entry comes from a study of cytomegalovirus exposure and HLA in healthy donors. Study-level information: Later, an analysis reported that the roughly 120 validation repertoires had used the same platform as the 500 to 750 first-cohort repertoires.

The table came from immunoSEQ multiplex PCR; TCRdb's copy has only in-frame clones and leaves some out. The table records some 110,000 clones, about 88% of them present only once. The study, taken as a whole, reports: TCR sequences were mostly rare, though some public TCRs occurred in many donors. Per published reports, the classifier diagnosed cytomegalovirus status with high specificity and sensitivity.

The clonotype comes from a woman younger than 35 in good health and CMV-seropositive. Sample: PBMCs. The genes are TRBV4-3 and TRBJ1-4; 8 bases match TRBD1. The chain's CDR3 is CASSQGLRTGSIGKLFF. The CDR3 region has the DNA TGCGCCAGCAGCCAGGGTTTACGGACAGGGTCGATTGGAAAACTGTTTTTT.